A selection of T cell receptor beta chains follows, all from one sample in a study of CD8 T cells in Susac syndrome. TCRdb itself ran the immunoSEQ multiplex PCR reads through MiXCR, one entry per CDR3 protein. This sample has a few hundred thousand distinct CDR3 sequences, with 95% found just once. The specimen sequenced was CD4+ T cells from PBMCs. Receptor source: a human donor with multiple sclerosis. The CDR3 runs from the conserved cysteine through the conserved F or W. Each record gives: CDR3 DNA, CDR3 protein, V gene, clone size, J gene, D gene. D genes are given only for firm matches. Not every row has a clone size; where given, it reads once, few, many or a size class.

DNA: TGCGCCAGCAGCTTGGAAAGCTCCGGGGCCCGAGAGACCCAGTACTTC; CDR3: CASSLESSGARETQYF; V: TRBV5-1; size: NA; J: TRBJ2-5; D: NA
DNA: TGTGCCACCAGCACACCCGGCAATGAGCAGTTCTTC; CDR3: CATSTPGNEQFF; V: TRBV15; size: NA; J: TRBJ2-1; D: NA
DNA: TGTGCCAGCAGTGACCTAGCGCCGTACAATGAGCAGTTCTTC; CDR3: CASSDLAPYNEQFF; V: TRBV2; size: NA; J: TRBJ2-1; D: NA
DNA: TGTGCCAGTAGCCGGGGACTAGCGGTAAACAATGAGCAGTTCTTC; CDR3: CASSRGLAVNNEQFF; V: TRBV19; size: NA; J: TRBJ2-1; D: TRBD2
DNA: TGCAGTGCTAGAGTCCCTAGCGGGAGTTACGGTGAGCAGTTCTTC; CDR3: CSARVPSGSYGEQFF; V: TRBV20-1; size: NA; J: TRBJ2-1; D: TRBD2
DNA: TGTGCCAGCAGTGAATTCTATGGACAGGATAGTAGCGAGCAGTACTTC; CDR3: CASSEFYGQDSSEQYF; V: TRBV25-1; size: NA; J: TRBJ2-7; D: TRBD1
DNA: TGTGCCAGCTGTGGGGGACTAACCTACAATGAGCAGTTCTTC; CDR3: CASCGGLTYNEQFF; V: TRBV6-5; size: NA; J: TRBJ2-1; D: TRBD2
DNA: TGCAGTGCTAGCCCCCTGATTGGAGAAGAGACCCAGTACTTC; CDR3: CSASPLIGEETQYF; V: TRBV20-1; size: NA; J: TRBJ2-5; D: NA
DNA: TGTGCCAGCAGCGTAGCTCCTGGCTTACAATACGAGCAGTACTTC; CDR3: CASSVAPGLQYEQYF; V: TRBV9; size: NA; J: TRBJ2-7; D: NA
DNA: TGTGCCACCCTATCGGGACACGGACATTCAGATACGCAGTATTTT; CDR3: CATLSGHGHSDTQYF; V: TRBV15; size: NA; J: TRBJ2-3; D: NA
DNA: TGTGCCAGCAGTCCACCAGGATCACCCCTCCACTTT; CDR3: CASSPPGSPLHF; V: TRBV6-5; size: NA; J: TRBJ1-6; D: NA
DNA: TGTGCCAGCAGCGTACAAGGGACTAGCGGGAGAAGGGAGACCCAGTACTTC; CDR3: CASSVQGTSGRRETQYF; V: TRBV9; size: NA; J: TRBJ2-5; D: TRBD2
DNA: TGTGCCAGCAGCCAAGAGCTCGCGGGGGTACGGGATACGCAGTATTTT; CDR3: CASSQELAGVRDTQYF; V: TRBV3-1; size: NA; J: TRBJ2-3; D: TRBD2
DNA: TGTGCCAGCAGCTCCCTCAGTTTGAGTGAGCAGTTCTTC; CDR3: CASSSLSLSEQFF; V: TRBV5-6; size: NA; J: TRBJ2-1; D: NA
DNA: TGTGCCAGCAGGGGGGACTTTTATCTGGGCTACACCTTC; CDR3: CASRGDFYLGYTF; V: TRBV2; size: once; J: TRBJ1-2; D: NA
DNA: TGCAGTGCTAGAGATGAGGGGAGCAAAGGCTACGAGCAGTACTTC; CDR3: CSARDEGSKGYEQYF; V: TRBV20-1; size: NA; J: TRBJ2-7; D: NA
DNA: TGCAGCGTTTCGAGGGGACAGGGGGCGCCAGGTGGCTACACCTTC; CDR3: CSVSRGQGAPGGYTF; V: TRBV29-1; size: NA; J: TRBJ1-2; D: TRBD1
DNA: TGTGCCAGCAGCCAAGATCAGGTTCGGAGGGTTGGGGCCAACGTCCTGACTTTC; CDR3: CASSQDQVRRVGANVLTF; V: TRBV14; size: NA; J: TRBJ2-6; D: NA